This T cell receptor beta chain was found in a study of T cells in Graves' hyperthyroidism and ophthalmopathy. In the study overall: Peripheral blood was secured at the point of initial diagnosis, before any treatment.

This CDR3 has 15 amino acids. Losses at the gene ends were 0 bases for V and 3 bases for J; bases not matched to a gene: 4. Germline V gene data show CDR1 as SGHAT and CDR2 as FQNNGV. The TCR beta CDR3 regions underwent amplification using RNA transcripts as the source. A set of HTBI primers served as the primers for a first-round RT-PCR of the TCR CDR3. TCRdb re-called the multiplex PCR reads with MiXCR, one entry per CDR3 protein. Of nearly 600,000 distinct CDR3 sequences listed, approximately 15% were seen once; the top ten hold about 5.8%. Fresh peripheral blood, approximately 9.1 ml, was the source of the PBMCs. This clonotype was recorded at least ten times.

The specimen was blood. The chain has TRBV11-2 and TRBJ2-7, with 8 bases matching TRBD1. The source is a woman aged 25-40 years with Graves' hyperthyroidism that later progressed to Graves' ophthalmopathy. In DNA, the CDR3 is TGTGCCAGCAGCTTAGACTGGACAGGGTTCTACGAGCAGTACTTC. Protein sequence: CASSLDWTGFYEQYF.